The table lists the clone carrying this T cell receptor beta chain with many counts. Its target is unknown. The data derive from a study of neurological immune-mediated disorders. Findings and caveats of the study: Patients with HTLV-1-associated myelopathy had the highest level of TCR clonal expansion, whereas patients with multiple sclerosis had the lowest level, falling beneath the level found in healthy controls.

CDR3 length: 14 amino acids. The germline CDR1 and CDR2 sequences are MDHEN and SYDVKM. The V gene lost 5 bases and the J gene lost 2 bases, with 10 bases spanning the gap. 5'RACE with 10-nucleotide random UMIs produced the cDNA. From 15-18 subjects, over 180 million TCR-beta sequences were obtained in each sequencing run. TCRdb fed the 5' RACE reads into MiXCR, producing one record per CDR3 protein. This table holds more than 70,000 distinct CDR3 sequences, 10% found once. The sequenced material came from PBMCs. V and J are TRBV28 and TRBJ1-5; no definite D call. The origin of this receptor is a man aged 40-55 years in good health. The CDR3 sequence is CASSRPLGNQPQHF. In nucleotides, the CDR3 is TGTGCCAGCAGTCGCCCCCTGGGCAATCAGCCCCAGCATTTT.